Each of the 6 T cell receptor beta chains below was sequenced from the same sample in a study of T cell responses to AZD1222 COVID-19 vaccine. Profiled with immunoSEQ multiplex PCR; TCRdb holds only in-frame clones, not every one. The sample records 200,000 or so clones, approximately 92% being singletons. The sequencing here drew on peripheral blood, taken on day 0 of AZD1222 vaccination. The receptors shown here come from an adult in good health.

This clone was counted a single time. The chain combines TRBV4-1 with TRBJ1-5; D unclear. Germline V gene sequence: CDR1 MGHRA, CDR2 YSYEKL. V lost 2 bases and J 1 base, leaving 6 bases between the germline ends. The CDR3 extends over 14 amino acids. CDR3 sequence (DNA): TGCGCCAGCAGCCAATCGGGAAGCAATCAGCCCCAGCATTTT. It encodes CASSQSGSNQPQHF.

Here the CDR3 reads CASSLWTSGSNEQFF. The CDR3 coding sequence is TGTGCCAGCAGTTTATGGACTAGCGGTTCCAATGAGCAGTTCTTC. The V gene is TRBV27, the J gene TRBJ2-1, with 10 positions matching TRBD2. V gave up 1 base and J gave up 6 bases; unmatched junction bases: 3. The V gene's germline CDR1 is MNHEY and CDR2 SMNVEV (reference sequence). The CDR3 length is 15 residues.

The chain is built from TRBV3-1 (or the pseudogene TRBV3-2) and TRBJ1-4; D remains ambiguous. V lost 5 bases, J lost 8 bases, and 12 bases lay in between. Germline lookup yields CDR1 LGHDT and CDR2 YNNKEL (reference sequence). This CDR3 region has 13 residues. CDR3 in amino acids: CASSSFGREKLFF. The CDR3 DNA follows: TGTGCCAGCAGCTCCTTCGGACGCGAAAAACTGTTTTTT.

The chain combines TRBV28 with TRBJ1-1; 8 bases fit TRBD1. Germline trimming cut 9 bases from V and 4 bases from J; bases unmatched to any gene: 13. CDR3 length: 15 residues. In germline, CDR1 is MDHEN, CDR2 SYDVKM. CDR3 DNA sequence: TGTGCCAGTACCGTTCTAGGACAGGGTGGCACTGAAGCTTTCTTT. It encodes CASTVLGQGGTEAFF.

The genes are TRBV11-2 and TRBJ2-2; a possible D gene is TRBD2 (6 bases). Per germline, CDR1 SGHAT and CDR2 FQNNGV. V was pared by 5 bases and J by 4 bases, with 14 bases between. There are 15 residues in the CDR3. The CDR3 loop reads CASSRPSGATGELFF. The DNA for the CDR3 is TGTGCCAGCAGCCGCCCGTCGGGAGCCACCGGGGAGCTGTTTTTT.

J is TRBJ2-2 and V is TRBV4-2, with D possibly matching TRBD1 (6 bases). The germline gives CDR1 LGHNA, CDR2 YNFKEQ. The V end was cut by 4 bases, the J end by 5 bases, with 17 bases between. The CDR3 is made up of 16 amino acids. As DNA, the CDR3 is TGTGCCAGCAGCCTCCTTCTGGGGGCTGGGACCGGGGAGCTGTTTTTT. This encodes CASSLLLGAGTGELFF.